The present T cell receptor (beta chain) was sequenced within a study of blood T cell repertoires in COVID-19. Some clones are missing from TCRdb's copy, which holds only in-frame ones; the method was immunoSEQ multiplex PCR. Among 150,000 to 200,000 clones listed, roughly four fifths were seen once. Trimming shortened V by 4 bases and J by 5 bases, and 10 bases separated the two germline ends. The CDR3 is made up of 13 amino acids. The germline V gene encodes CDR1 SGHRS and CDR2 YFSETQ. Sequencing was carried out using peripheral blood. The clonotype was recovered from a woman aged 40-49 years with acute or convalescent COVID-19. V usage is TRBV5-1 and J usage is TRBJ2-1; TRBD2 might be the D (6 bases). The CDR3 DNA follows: TGCGCCAGCAGCCGGGGACTGGACAATGAGCAGTTCTTC. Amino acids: CASSRGLDNEQFF.